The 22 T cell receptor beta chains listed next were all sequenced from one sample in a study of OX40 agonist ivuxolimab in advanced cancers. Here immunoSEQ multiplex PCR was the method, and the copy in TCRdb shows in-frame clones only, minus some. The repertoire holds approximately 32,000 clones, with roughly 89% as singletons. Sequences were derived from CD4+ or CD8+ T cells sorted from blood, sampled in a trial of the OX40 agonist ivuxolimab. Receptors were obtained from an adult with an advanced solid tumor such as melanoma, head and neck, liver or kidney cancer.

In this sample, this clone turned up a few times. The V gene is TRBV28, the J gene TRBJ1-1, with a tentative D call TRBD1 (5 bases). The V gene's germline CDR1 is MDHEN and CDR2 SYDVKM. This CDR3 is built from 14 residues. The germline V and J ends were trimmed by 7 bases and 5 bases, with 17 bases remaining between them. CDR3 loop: CASTEGRGETEAFF. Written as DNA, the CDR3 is TGTGCCAGCACCGAGGGACGGGGGGAGACTGAAGCTTTCTTT.

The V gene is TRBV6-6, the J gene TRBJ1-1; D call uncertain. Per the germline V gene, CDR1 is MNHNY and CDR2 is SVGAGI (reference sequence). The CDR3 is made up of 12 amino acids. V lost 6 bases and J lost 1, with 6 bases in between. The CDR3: CASRLGNTEAFF. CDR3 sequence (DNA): TGTGCCAGCAGGTTGGGGAACACTGAAGCTTTCTTT.

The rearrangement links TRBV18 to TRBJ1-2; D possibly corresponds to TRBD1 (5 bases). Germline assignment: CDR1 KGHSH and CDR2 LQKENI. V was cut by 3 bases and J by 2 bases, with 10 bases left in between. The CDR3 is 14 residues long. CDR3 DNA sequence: TGTGCCAGCTCACCCGCTGGGGACAACTATGGCTACACCTTC. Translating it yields CASSPAGDNYGYTF.

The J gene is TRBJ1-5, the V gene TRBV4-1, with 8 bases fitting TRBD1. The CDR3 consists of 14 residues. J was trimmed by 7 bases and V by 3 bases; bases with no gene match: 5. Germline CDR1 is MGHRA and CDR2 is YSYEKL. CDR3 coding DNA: TGCGCCAGCAGCCATTACAGGGGGGAACAGCCCCAGCATTTT. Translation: CASSHYRGEQPQHF.

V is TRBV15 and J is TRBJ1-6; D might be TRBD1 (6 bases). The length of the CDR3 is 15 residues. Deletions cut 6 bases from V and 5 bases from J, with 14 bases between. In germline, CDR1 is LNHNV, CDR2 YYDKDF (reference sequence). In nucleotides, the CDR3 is TGTGCCACCAGTCGGGACACCTTCCATAATTCACCCCTCCACTTT. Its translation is CATSRDTFHNSPLHF.

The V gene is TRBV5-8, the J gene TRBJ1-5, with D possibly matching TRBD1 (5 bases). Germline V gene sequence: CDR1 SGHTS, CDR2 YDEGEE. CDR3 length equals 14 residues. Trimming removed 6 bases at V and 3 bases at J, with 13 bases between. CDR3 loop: CASNLRGSNQPQHF. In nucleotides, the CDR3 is TGTGCCAGCAATCTGAGGGGATCCAATCAGCCCCAGCATTTT.

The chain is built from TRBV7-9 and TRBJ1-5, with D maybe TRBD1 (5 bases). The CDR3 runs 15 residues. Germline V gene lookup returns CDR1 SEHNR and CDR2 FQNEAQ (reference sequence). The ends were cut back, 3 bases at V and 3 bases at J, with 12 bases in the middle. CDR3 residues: CASSLWDGFNQPQHF. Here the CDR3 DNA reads TGTGCCAGCAGCTTGTGGGACGGTTTCAATCAGCCCCAGCATTTT.

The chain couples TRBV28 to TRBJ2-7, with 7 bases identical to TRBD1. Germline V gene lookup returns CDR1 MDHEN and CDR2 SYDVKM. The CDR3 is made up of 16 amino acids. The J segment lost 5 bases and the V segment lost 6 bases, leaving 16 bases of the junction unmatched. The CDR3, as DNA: TGTGCCAGCAGCACCATTGGGACAGTCCGCCACCACGAGCAGTACTTC. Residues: CASSTIGTVRHHEQYF.

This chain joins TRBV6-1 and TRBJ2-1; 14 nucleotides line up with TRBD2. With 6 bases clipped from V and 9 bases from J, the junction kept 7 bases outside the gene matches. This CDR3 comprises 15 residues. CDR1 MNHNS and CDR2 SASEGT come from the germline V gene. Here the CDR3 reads CASREGTSGRREQFF. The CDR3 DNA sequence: TGTGCCAGCAGGGAGGGGACTAGCGGGAGACGTGAGCAGTTCTTC.

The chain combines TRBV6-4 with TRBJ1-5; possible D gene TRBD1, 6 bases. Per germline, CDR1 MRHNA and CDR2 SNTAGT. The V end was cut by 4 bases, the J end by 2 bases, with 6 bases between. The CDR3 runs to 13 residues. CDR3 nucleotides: TGTGCCAGCAGTGGGACAGGCAATCAGCCCCAGCATTTT. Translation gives CASSGTGNQPQHF.

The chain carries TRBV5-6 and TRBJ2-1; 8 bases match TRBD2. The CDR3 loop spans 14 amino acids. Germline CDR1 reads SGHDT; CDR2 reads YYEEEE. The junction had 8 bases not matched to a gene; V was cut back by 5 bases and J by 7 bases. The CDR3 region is CASRKSGSGNEQFF. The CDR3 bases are TGTGCCAGCAGAAAGAGCGGGAGCGGGAATGAGCAGTTCTTC.

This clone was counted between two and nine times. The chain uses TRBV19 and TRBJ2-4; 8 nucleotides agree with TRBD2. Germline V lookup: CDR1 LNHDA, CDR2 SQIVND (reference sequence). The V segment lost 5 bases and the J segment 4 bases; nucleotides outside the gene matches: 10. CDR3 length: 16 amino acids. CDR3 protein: CASSLGLAGRKNIQYF. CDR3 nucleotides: TGTGCCAGTAGTCTCGGTCTAGCGGGCCGTAAAAACATTCAGTACTTC.

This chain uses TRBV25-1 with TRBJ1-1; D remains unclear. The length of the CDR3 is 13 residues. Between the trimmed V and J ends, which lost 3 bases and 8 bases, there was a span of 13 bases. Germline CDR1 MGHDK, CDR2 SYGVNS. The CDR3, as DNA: TGTGCCAGCAGTGATATCAACGGAGCAGAAGCTTTCTTT. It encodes CASSDINGAEAFF.

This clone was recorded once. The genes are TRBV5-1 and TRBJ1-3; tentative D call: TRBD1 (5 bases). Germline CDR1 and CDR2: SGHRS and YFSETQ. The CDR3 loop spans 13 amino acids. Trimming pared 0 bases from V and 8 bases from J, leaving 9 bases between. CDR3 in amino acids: CASSLARGDTIYF. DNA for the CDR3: TGCGCCAGCAGCTTGGCCCGAGGGGACACCATATATTTT.

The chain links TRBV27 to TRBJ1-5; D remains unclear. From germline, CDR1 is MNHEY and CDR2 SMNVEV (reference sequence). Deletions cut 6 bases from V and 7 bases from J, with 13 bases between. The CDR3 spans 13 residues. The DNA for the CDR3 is TGTGCCAGCAGCCGGGATGTAGGCCAGCCCCAGCATTTT. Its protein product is CASSRDVGQPQHF.

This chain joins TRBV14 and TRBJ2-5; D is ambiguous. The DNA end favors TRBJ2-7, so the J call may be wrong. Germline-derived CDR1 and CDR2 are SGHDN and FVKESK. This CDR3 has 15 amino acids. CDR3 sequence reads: CASSPRGSLLYEQYF. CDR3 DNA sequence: TGTGCCAGCAGCCCACGAGGATCTCTCCTATACGAGCAGTACTTC.

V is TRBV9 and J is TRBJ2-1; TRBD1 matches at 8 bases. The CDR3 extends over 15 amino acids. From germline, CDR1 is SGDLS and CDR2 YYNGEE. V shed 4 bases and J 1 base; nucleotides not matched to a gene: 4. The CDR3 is CASSLRQGSYNEQFF. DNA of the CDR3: TGTGCCAGCAGCCTCCGACAGGGGTCCTACAATGAGCAGTTCTTC.

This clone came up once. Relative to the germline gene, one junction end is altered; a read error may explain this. This CDR3 reads CATNWGNQPRHF. The CDR3 bases are TGTGCCACCAACTGGGGGAATCAGCCCCGGCATTTT. The rearrangement joins TRBV28 to TRBJ1-5; possibly TRBD1 for D (5 bases). CDR3 length equals 12 residues. Per the germline V gene, CDR1 is MDHEN and CDR2 is SYDVKM.

Here the CDR3 reads CASSWGIYEQYF. CDR3 DNA sequence: TGTGCCAGCAGTTGGGGGATCTACGAGCAGTACTTC. The chain carries TRBV27 and TRBJ2-7; either TRBD1 or TRBD2 may supply D (5 bases each). V was pared by 4 bases and J by 3 bases, with 7 bases between. The germline V gene encodes CDR1 MNHEY and CDR2 SMNVEV (reference sequence). The CDR3 spans 12 residues.

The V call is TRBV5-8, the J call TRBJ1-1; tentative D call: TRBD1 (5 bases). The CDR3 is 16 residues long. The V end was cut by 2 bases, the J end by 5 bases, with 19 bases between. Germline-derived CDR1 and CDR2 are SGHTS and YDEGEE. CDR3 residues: CASSFYGGTRITEAFF. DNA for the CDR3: TGTGCCAGCAGCTTTTACGGGGGGACTCGGATAACTGAAGCTTTCTTT.

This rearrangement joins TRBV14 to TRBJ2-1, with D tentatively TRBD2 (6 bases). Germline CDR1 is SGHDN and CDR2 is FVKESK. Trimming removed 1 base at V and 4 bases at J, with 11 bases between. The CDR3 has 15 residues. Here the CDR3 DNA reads TGTGCCAGCAGCCAAGGCCAGCGGGCATACAATGAGCAGTTCTTC. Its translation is CASSQGQRAYNEQFF.

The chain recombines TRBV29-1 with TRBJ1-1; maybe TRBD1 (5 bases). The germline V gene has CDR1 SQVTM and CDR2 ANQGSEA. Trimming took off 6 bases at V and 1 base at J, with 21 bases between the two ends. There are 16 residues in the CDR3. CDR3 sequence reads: CSVERFGRASNTEAFF. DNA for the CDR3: TGCAGCGTCGAGAGATTCGGCAGGGCTTCGAACACTGAAGCTTTCTTT.